This entry concerns a single T cell receptor beta chain. What it binds is not known. These data belong to a study of cytomegalovirus exposure and HLA in healthy donors. In the PCR, 60 Vbeta and 13 Jbeta primers were used. TCRdb keeps only in-frame clones here, not all; method: immunoSEQ multiplex PCR. Of approximately 100,000 clones in the sample, 81% were seen once. The study, taken as a whole, reports: Presence/absence results assume similar sequencing depth per donor, which may not hold. The authors considered a cluster of highly shared sequence variants likely to be a sequencing artifact. Most subjects had HLA-A and HLA-B alleles reportedly predicted accurately by TCR beta sequences.

These donors counted as nominally healthy when sampled, but unrecorded immune exposures were likely. The CDR3 has 19 amino acids. The germline V and J ends were trimmed by 4 bases and 0 bases, with 22 bases remaining between them. Germline CDR1 and CDR2: MGHRA and YSYEKL. This receptor was taken from a woman aged 30 to 39 in good health and CMV-seronegative. This chain uses TRBV4-1 with TRBJ2-1, with TRBD1 as a possible D gene (5 bases). Source material: PBMCs. The CDR3 nucleotides are TGCGCCAGCAGCCGGAAGGGGCAGCTACCACAAAGCTCCTACAATGAGCAGTTCTTC. Translation: CASSRKGQLPQSSYNEQFF.